The rows below give T cell receptor beta chains drawn from one sample of a study of cytomegalovirus exposure and HLA in healthy donors. This table comes from immunoSEQ multiplex PCR, and its TCRdb copy is limited to in-frame clones, with some not included. The clone table shows tens of thousands of clones, with the ten largest holding 6% to 7.5%. Sequencing was carried out using PBMCs. These receptors were taken from a woman aged 40 to 55 in good health and CMV-seronegative. The CDR3 runs from the conserved cysteine through the conserved F or W. Each record gives: D gene, V gene, J gene, CDR3 protein, CDR3 DNA. D genes are given only for firm matches.

D gene: .; V gene: TRBV4-2; J gene: TRBJ2-7; CDR3 protein: CASSQATDFSYEQYF; CDR3 DNA: TGTGCCAGCAGCCAAGCGACAGATTTCTCCTACGAGCAGTACTTC
D gene: .; V gene: TRBV27; J gene: TRBJ1-6; CDR3 protein: CASSLFGQPGSPLHF; CDR3 DNA: TGTGCCAGCAGTTTATTTGGACAGCCTGGCTCACCCCTCCACTTT
D gene: .; V gene: TRBV2; J gene: TRBJ1-1; CDR3 protein: CASSEGEPFF; CDR3 DNA: TGTGCCAGCAGTGAAGGGGAGCCTTTCTTT
D gene: .; V gene: TRBV4-2; J gene: TRBJ1-5; CDR3 protein: CASSPRLGNQPQHF; CDR3 DNA: TGTGCCAGCAGCCCCAGGTTGGGCAATCAGCCCCAGCATTTT
D gene: .; V gene: TRBV7-9; J gene: TRBJ1-2; CDR3 protein: CASSLVGKGGYTF; CDR3 DNA: TGTGCCAGCAGCTTAGTTGGCAAGGGGGGCTACACCTTC
D gene: TRBD1; V gene: TRBV28; J gene: TRBJ2-7; CDR3 protein: CASRLLDRPQYF; CDR3 DNA: TGTGCCAGCAGATTACTGGACAGGCCCCAGTACTTC
D gene: .; V gene: TRBV30; J gene: TRBJ1-6; CDR3 protein: CAWSSPGGVTPLHF; CDR3 DNA: TGTGCCTGGAGTTCCCCGGGGGGGGTCACACCCCTCCACTTT
D gene: .; V gene: TRBV25-1; J gene: TRBJ1-2; CDR3 protein: CASSETRYDYGYTF; CDR3 DNA: TGTGCCAGCAGTGAGACTAGATACGACTATGGCTACACCTTC
D gene: .; V gene: TRBV27; J gene: TRBJ2-7; CDR3 protein: CASSLRADSFRSEQYF; CDR3 DNA: TGTGCCAGCAGTTTGAGGGCGGACAGTTTTAGATCCGAGCAGTACTTC
D gene: .; V gene: TRBV19; J gene: TRBJ1-1; CDR3 protein: CASNGGTEAFF; CDR3 DNA: TGTGCCAGTAATGGCGGGACTGAAGCTTTCTTT
D gene: TRBD1; V gene: TRBV9; J gene: TRBJ2-3; CDR3 protein: CASSPGGGTGKQYF; CDR3 DNA: TGTGCCAGCAGCCCAGGGGGTGGAACAGGTAAGCAGTATTTT
D gene: TRBD2; V gene: TRBV7-2; J gene: TRBJ2-3; CDR3 protein: CASSIRAGGPTDTQYF; CDR3 DNA: TGTGCCAGCAGCATCAGAGCGGGAGGGCCGACAGATACGCAGTATTTT
D gene: .; V gene: TRBV4-1; J gene: TRBJ1-2; CDR3 protein: CASSQEGEGRRDGYTF; CDR3 DNA: TGCGCCAGCAGCCAAGAAGGAGAGGGCAGGAGGGATGGCTACACCTTC
D gene: .; V gene: TRBV6-1; J gene: TRBJ2-3; CDR3 protein: CASSTGSRDTQYF; CDR3 DNA: TGTGCCAGCAGCACAGGGTCTAGGGATACGCAGTATTTT
D gene: TRBD1; V gene: TRBV5-1; J gene: TRBJ2-2; CDR3 protein: CASSVVWDRETGELFF; CDR3 DNA: TGCGCCAGCAGCGTGGTATGGGACAGGGAAACCGGGGAGCTGTTTTTT
D gene: .; V gene: TRBV7-9; J gene: TRBJ2-7; CDR3 protein: CASSLALTGTFTYEQYF; CDR3 DNA: TGTGCCAGCAGCTTAGCCCTGACGGGGACATTTACCTACGAGCAGTACTTC
D gene: TRBD1; V gene: TRBV7-9; J gene: TRBJ1-2; CDR3 protein: CASSFKRGPDYGYTF; CDR3 DNA: TGTGCCAGCAGCTTTAAGAGGGGGCCGGACTATGGCTACACCTTC
D gene: TRBD1; V gene: TRBV19; J gene: TRBJ1-1; CDR3 protein: CASSSRTGADTEAFF; CDR3 DNA: TGTGCCAGTAGTAGTAGGACAGGGGCGGACACTGAAGCTTTCTTT
D gene: TRBD1; V gene: TRBV19; J gene: TRBJ2-7; CDR3 protein: CASSITAHRGRTYEQYF; CDR3 DNA: TGTGCCAGTAGTATAACTGCCCACAGGGGTCGCACCTACGAGCAGTACTTC
D gene: TRBD2; V gene: TRBV7-9; J gene: TRBJ2-3; CDR3 protein: CASSLGTSGVHTDTQYF; CDR3 DNA: TGTGCCAGCAGCTTGGGGACTAGCGGGGTCCACACAGATACGCAGTATTTT
D gene: .; V gene: TRBV2; J gene: TRBJ2-7; CDR3 protein: CASSAMGGRYEQYF; CDR3 DNA: TGTGCCAGCAGTGCCATGGGGGGAAGATACGAGCAGTACTTC
D gene: TRBD1; V gene: TRBV28; J gene: TRBJ1-5; CDR3 protein: CASSSPGGHQPQHF; CDR3 DNA: TGTGCCAGCAGTAGCCCAGGGGGCCACCAGCCCCAGCATTTT
D gene: .; V gene: TRBV6-5; J gene: TRBJ1-1; CDR3 protein: CASSYGRGPNTEAFF; CDR3 DNA: TGTGCCAGCAGTTATGGGCGCGGGCCGAACACTGAAGCTTTCTTT
D gene: .; V gene: TRBV28; J gene: TRBJ1-2; CDR3 protein: CASSRYPYGYTF; CDR3 DNA: TGTGCCAGTTCGCGTTACCCCTATGGCTACACCTTC
D gene: .; V gene: TRBV7-3; J gene: TRBJ2-2; CDR3 protein: CASSLNFGGIAGELFF; CDR3 DNA: TGTGCCAGCAGCTTAAATTTTGGCGGGATCGCCGGGGAGCTGTTTTTT
D gene: .; V gene: TRBV5-1; J gene: TRBJ1-1; CDR3 protein: CASSLDPDYNTEAFF; CDR3 DNA: TGCGCCAGCAGCTTGGATCCAGATTATAACACTGAAGCTTTCTTT
D gene: .; V gene: TRBV18; J gene: TRBJ2-1; CDR3 protein: CASSYQGGNEQFF; CDR3 DNA: TGTGCCAGCTCATATCAAGGGGGCAATGAGCAGTTCTTC
D gene: TRBD1; V gene: TRBV6-5; J gene: TRBJ1-2; CDR3 protein: CASRGDRGGYGYTF; CDR3 DNA: TGTGCCAGCAGGGGGGACAGGGGTGGCTATGGCTACACCTTC
D gene: .; V gene: TRBV9; J gene: TRBJ1-5; CDR3 protein: CASSAGVSNQPQHF; CDR3 DNA: TGTGCCAGCAGCGCAGGGGTTAGCAATCAGCCCCAGCATTTT
D gene: TRBD2; V gene: TRBV10-3; J gene: TRBJ2-3; CDR3 protein: CAISPAGVGDTQYF; CDR3 DNA: TGTGCCATCAGTCCAGCGGGGGTTGGGGATACGCAGTATTTT
D gene: TRBD1; V gene: TRBV7-9; J gene: TRBJ2-1; CDR3 protein: CASSLDPGQWANEQFF; CDR3 DNA: TGTGCCAGCAGCTTAGACCCGGGACAGTGGGCCAATGAGCAGTTCTTC
D gene: .; V gene: TRBV30; J gene: TRBJ1-1; CDR3 protein: CAWSVKSGAMNTEAFF; CDR3 DNA: TGTGCCTGGAGTGTAAAGTCAGGGGCTATGAACACTGAAGCTTTCTTT
D gene: .; V gene: TRBV28; J gene: TRBJ1-2; CDR3 protein: CASPREATNYGYTF; CDR3 DNA: TGTGCCAGCCCTAGGGAGGCAACTAACTATGGCTACACCTTC
D gene: .; V gene: TRBV28; J gene: TRBJ1-2; CDR3 protein: CASSSTVVGGREGYGYTF; CDR3 DNA: TGTGCCAGCAGTTCTACCGTCGTGGGCGGCAGGGAGGGCTATGGCTACACCTTC
D gene: TRBD1; V gene: TRBV18; J gene: TRBJ1-2; CDR3 protein: CASSPEQGNYGYTF; CDR3 DNA: TGTGCCAGCTCACCAGAACAGGGGAACTATGGCTACACCTTC
D gene: TRBD1; V gene: TRBV4-2; J gene: TRBJ1-2; CDR3 protein: CASSRVGQGAIRENGYTF; CDR3 DNA: TGTGCCAGCAGCCGAGTAGGACAGGGGGCTATAAGAGAGAATGGCTACACCTTC
D gene: TRBD1; V gene: TRBV6-1; J gene: TRBJ1-2; CDR3 protein: CASSDSGQGYYGYTF; CDR3 DNA: TGTGCCAGCAGCGATTCCGGACAGGGTTACTATGGCTACACCTTC
D gene: TRBD1; V gene: TRBV18; J gene: TRBJ1-1; CDR3 protein: CASSLRDRVSTEAFF; CDR3 DNA: TGTGCCAGCTCGTTACGGGACAGAGTGAGCACTGAAGCTTTCTTT
D gene: .; V gene: TRBV6-1; J gene: TRBJ1-2; CDR3 protein: CASSQGVEVYGYTF; CDR3 DNA: TGTGCCAGCAGTCAAGGGGTCGAGGTCTATGGCTACACCTTC
D gene: TRBD1; V gene: TRBV28; J gene: TRBJ1-5; CDR3 protein: CASRQTGGAPNQPQHF; CDR3 DNA: TGTGCCAGCAGGCAAACAGGGGGCGCGCCCAATCAGCCCCAGCATTTT
D gene: TRBD1; V gene: TRBV11-2; J gene: TRBJ1-6; CDR3 protein: CASSLGDSRNSPLHF; CDR3 DNA: TGTGCCAGCAGCTTAGGGGACAGTAGAAATTCACCCCTCCACTTT
D gene: TRBD2; V gene: TRBV30; J gene: TRBJ2-7; CDR3 protein: CAWSVAGGAYEQYF; CDR3 DNA: TGTGCCTGGAGTGTAGCGGGGGGCGCCTACGAGCAGTACTTC
D gene: TRBD1; V gene: TRBV6-6; J gene: TRBJ2-7; CDR3 protein: CASSFGQGREQYF; CDR3 DNA: TGTGCCAGCAGCTTTGGACAGGGGAGGGAGCAGTACTTC
D gene: .; V gene: TRBV19; J gene: TRBJ1-2; CDR3 protein: CASSRLPGGAFGYTF; CDR3 DNA: TGTGCCAGTAGTAGGCTCCCGGGGGGCGCCTTTGGCTACACCTTC
D gene: TRBD1; V gene: TRBV5-1; J gene: TRBJ2-3; CDR3 protein: CASSFKGADTQYF; CDR3 DNA: TGCGCCAGCAGCTTTAAGGGGGCGGATACGCAGTATTTT
D gene: TRBD1; V gene: TRBV19; J gene: TRBJ1-2; CDR3 protein: CASSVQGAGNYGYTF; CDR3 DNA: TGTGCCAGTAGTGTACAGGGGGCGGGAAACTATGGCTACACCTTC
D gene: TRBD2; V gene: TRBV7-8; J gene: TRBJ2-7; CDR3 protein: CASSFRLAGSYEQYF; CDR3 DNA: TGTGCCAGCAGCTTCAGGCTAGCGGGTAGCTACGAGCAGTACTTC
D gene: .; V gene: TRBV19; J gene: TRBJ2-1; CDR3 protein: CASSISAGGTNEQFF; CDR3 DNA: TGTGCCAGTAGTATTTCAGCGGGTGGAACCAATGAGCAGTTCTTC
D gene: .; V gene: TRBV2; J gene: TRBJ2-7; CDR3 protein: CASSEATSGGEQYF; CDR3 DNA: TGTGCCAGCAGTGAAGCGACGTCAGGCGGGGAGCAGTACTTC
D gene: .; V gene: TRBV5-1; J gene: TRBJ1-5; CDR3 protein: CASSLASVGRAQPQHF; CDR3 DNA: TGCGCCAGCAGCTTGGCCTCGGTCGGCAGGGCTCAGCCCCAGCATTTT
D gene: TRBD2; V gene: TRBV7-2; J gene: TRBJ2-4; CDR3 protein: CASSSGLATQNIQYF; CDR3 DNA: TGTGCCAGCAGCTCGGGACTAGCGACCCAAAACATTCAGTACTTC
D gene: TRBD1; V gene: TRBV6-1; J gene: TRBJ2-2; CDR3 protein: CASNIDRVETGELFF; CDR3 DNA: TGTGCCAGCAACATTGACAGGGTTGAGACCGGGGAGCTGTTTTTT
D gene: TRBD1; V gene: TRBV4-2; J gene: TRBJ1-1; CDR3 protein: CASSQEGWGQGMEAFF; CDR3 DNA: TGTGCCAGCAGCCAAGAGGGATGGGGACAGGGGATGGAAGCTTTCTTT
D gene: .; V gene: TRBV4-3; J gene: TRBJ2-5; CDR3 protein: CASSQEGGGENQYF; CDR3 DNA: TGCGCCAGCAGCCAAGAGGGAGGAGGAGAGAACCAGTACTTC
D gene: TRBD1; V gene: TRBV2; J gene: TRBJ1-6; CDR3 protein: CASSDRTGGDSPLHF; CDR3 DNA: TGTGCCAGCAGTGACCGGACAGGGGGTGATTCACCCCTCCACTTT
D gene: .; V gene: TRBV10-3; J gene: TRBJ2-2; CDR3 protein: CAISANVDSTNTGELFF; CDR3 DNA: TGTGCCATCAGTGCGAACGTGGACAGCACGAACACCGGGGAGCTGTTTTTT
D gene: .; V gene: TRBV18; J gene: TRBJ1-2; CDR3 protein: CASSPLKRTEPYGYTF; CDR3 DNA: TGTGCCAGCTCACCACTGAAACGGACTGAGCCCTATGGCTACACCTTC
D gene: TRBD1; V gene: TRBV6-5; J gene: TRBJ1-6; CDR3 protein: CASSYLGQGKSPLHF; CDR3 DNA: TGTGCCAGCAGTTACTTGGGACAGGGGAAATCACCCCTCCACTTT
D gene: TRBD2; V gene: TRBV7-9; J gene: TRBJ2-7; CDR3 protein: CASSHGTSGTYEQYF; CDR3 DNA: TGTGCCAGCAGCCATGGGACTAGCGGAACCTACGAGCAGTACTTC
D gene: .; V gene: TRBV28; J gene: TRBJ1-5; CDR3 protein: CASSSRGQPQHF; CDR3 DNA: TGTGCCAGCAGTTCCAGGGGACAGCCCCAGCATTTT